This T cell receptor (beta chain) was recorded in a study of shared clonotypes between healthy human individuals. About the study: CD4 naive and memory got three plates each, CD8 naive two, CD8 memory one.

Trimming at V came to 2 bases and at J to 5 bases, leaving 3 bases not matched to a gene. CDR1 is SGDLS and CDR2 is YYNGEE in the germline V gene. The CDR3 is made up of 14 amino acids. Study-level points and caveats: Generally, naive subsets came out with larger estimated richness than memory subsets.

On this clone: As yet, its antigen is unknown.

Only in-frame clones appear in the TCRdb table, and some are missing; sequencing was by immunoSEQ multiplex PCR. The sample has about 1.1 million clones; roughly 80% are singletons. The material sequenced was memory CD4+ T cells from PBMCs. The subset is: CD45RA-negative fraction. The source is a man aged 18 to 35 in good health. Some clones in this sample may be carry-over from other donors' samples. V and J are TRBV9 and TRBJ1-1, with 10 bases aligning to TRBD1. CDR3 amino acids: CASSVKGQGTEAFF. CDR3 coding DNA: TGTGCCAGCAGCGTGAAGGGACAGGGGACTGAAGCTTTCTTT.